This entry describes one TCR beta chain. No antigen is known for it. The record has no base qualities; no much larger clone is one base away. The germline V gene (reference sequence) supplies CDR1 MNHEY and CDR2 SMNVEV. From the cysteine up to the phenylalanine, the CDR3 has a length of 14 residues. The CDR3 DNA has 42 bases and is translated from base 1. Deletion took 2 bases off V and 3 bases off J, with a span of 10 bases between the germline ends. The immunoSEQ Assay, a bias-controlled multiplex PCR, was used to amplify TCRbeta CDR3 regions from genomic DNA. The source study handled its data this way. The number of nucleated cells in each sample was estimated from the amplification of reference gene primers within the assay. To quantify the absolute abundance of each unique TCRbeta CDR3 rearrangement, sequence reads were collapsed and filtered. For each sample, productive Simpson clonality was calculated as the square root of Simpson's diversity index over productive rearrangements. The immuneACCESS repertoire file appears here via TCRdb, limited to in-frame rearrangements. These files lack a portion of the clones; in checked studies, under half of the deficit traces to unresolved V genes, and the cause of the others is not known. V, J and clone size were drawn from that table, and D and trimming were deduced from the DNA. The sample has about 140,000 clones on record, 75% to 90% of them singletons. The top ten constitute roughly 12% of the sample.

This sample is part of a study of blood T cell repertoires in COVID-19 (dated by TCRdb to the early 2020s). Regarding the research as a whole: Collaborator samples came from the United States, Italy and Spain and covered acute and convalescent phases of COVID-19. Where available, HLA class I and class II types were obtained from metadata supplied by the sample provider rather than from assay-based typing. The material from the prospective study consisted of cDNA or gDNA derived from T cells, B-cell-depleted T cells, or PBMCs. The repertoires were released in a freely available public database meant as a resource for research on the immune response to SARS-CoV-2. Deeply sampled blood TCRbeta repertoires from subjects exposed to, actively infected with, or recovered from COVID-19 were included in the dataset. The samples were drawn from the first 160 participants of the ongoing ImmuneRACE study and from over 950 subjects provided by 6 global collaborators. Nearly every sample came with metadata listing a de-identified subject ID, COVID-19 status, age in years and sex. Findings and caveats that apply to the study as a whole: Clinical and demographic metadata were provided uncurated, with the amount varying by source and participant.

Participants in the prospective study were aged roughly 18 to 100 years, lived in 20 to 25 United States geographic areas, and enrolled through a virtual design. To assign participants to cohorts, the prospective study relied on clinical history that participants themselves reported in a screening survey and a study questionnaire. ImmuneRACE Cohort 3 recovered participants were defined by two consecutive negative NP/OP PCR tests, healthcare professional clearance, or symptom resolution. In the prospective study, mobile phlebotomists collected whole blood, serum and a nasopharyngeal or oropharyngeal swab from each participant. Over a roughly two-month period, participants in the prospective study had the option of providing additional blood draws and questionnaires. Prospective study blood samples were shipped either frozen or at room temperature before DNA extraction.

The clonotype comes from a man between 60 and 75 years old who had recovered from COVID-19. The V and J genes are TRBV27 and TRBJ2-5, with TRBD2 tentatively as D gene (5 bases match). Sample: PBMCs or T cells enriched from blood (not recorded which). The bases read TGTGCCAGCAGTTTACGACGGGGAGAAGAGACCCAGTACTTC. Protein translation: CASSLRRGEETQYF.